This TCR beta chain was identified in a study of cytomegalovirus exposure and HLA in healthy donors (dated by TCRdb to about 2017). Background for the entire study: An earlier analysis of roughly 570 of the donors reported 276 Gb of sequence data and about 120 million unique TCR beta sequences obtained from roughly 170 million T cells. Roughly 300 gigabases of sequencing data and around 90 million unique TCR sequences made up an early release that covered approximately 650 HLA-typed donors. Among the roughly 380 genotyped donors, approximately 81% belonged to the genetic ancestry cluster associated with self-reported Caucasian donors. The study was designed to test whether signatures of past pathogen exposure could be identified by cataloging public T cell receptors. The T cell repertoires of 670 or so subjects were profiled by immunosequencing and related to cytomegalovirus serostatus. Besides the first cohort of around 670 subjects, a separate validation cohort made up of 120 or so different subjects was used. To predict cytomegalovirus infection status, the study combined high-throughput TCR immunosequencing, statistical association of individual TCRs with disease status, and machine learning. A later analysis re-examined previously published TCR beta repertoires from 610 or so donors and added high-resolution HLA genotyping to investigate patterns of TCR occurrence. The later analysis used no new phenotypic data to find candidate immune exposures, relying instead on TCR beta sequences and their occurrence across donors. An earlier analysis of 587 of the donors used high-throughput TCR beta sequencing to judge whether each TCR beta V gene segment behaved as functional or pseudogenic. Donor age, sex, ethnicity and CMV serostatus were compiled together with the repertoire data. Genome-wide SNP genotypes for about 55% of the 666 donors were used in a later genetic analysis, which treated that subset as a discovery cohort. Every repertoire in the discovery cohort had been generated on one and the same sequencing platform. Class I and class II HLA loci were covered by the typing at four-digit resolution. Typing coverage differed by locus: A, B, C, DRB1 and DQB1 were typed in roughly 620-630 donors, DQA1 in about 550, DPA1 in some 600, and DPB1 in around 440. Roughly five DR-DQ haplotypes were handled as single units for association and clustering, since linkage in the cohort was strong. Among 398 genotyped donors of the cohort, an average of approximately 240,000 unique TCR beta nucleotide sequences was sequenced per donor, of which about 18% were non-productive. Points the paper makes about the study in general: Because HLA typing was missing for some donors at each locus, association tests included only the typed subset. In both the original and validation cohorts, the classifier was reported to diagnose cytomegalovirus status with high specificity and sensitivity. A later genetic analysis reported fewer N-insertions in productive TCRs among donors in an Asian-associated ancestry cluster than the 666-donor mean. V-gene and J-gene trimming of TCR beta chains was associated with a missense DCLRE1C variant in a later genetic analysis, and the association was replicated in an independent cohort. The study listed approximately 160 TCR beta chains as associated with cytomegalovirus. The earlier analysis of a few hundred of the donors excluded fewer than 20 rarely observed V segments, including chromosome 9 orphons, because counts were too low. Broadly in line with IMGT annotations, most TCR beta V segments showed up in productive rearrangements about 90% or about 30% of the time in an earlier analysis of under 700 of the donors. In a later analysis, 16,951 TCR beta sequences were associated with specific HLA alleles at a false discovery rate of 0.05. The authors suggested that the approach could potentially be generalized to other disease states and immunological phenotypes. A cluster of highly shared sequence variants was judged likely to be a technical artifact of the sequencing pipeline. In a later analysis, HLA-associated TCR beta chains were found to be more clonally expanded and to have lower generation probabilities than equally common non-associated chains. This cohort had only TCR beta chains sequenced, and the lack of alpha or paired-chain data limited which features could be detected. In a later analysis, most CMV-associated TCR beta chains were found to appear HLA-restricted, with HLA associations seemingly driven largely by CMV exposure. Strong co-occurrence of HLA alleles, especially DR and DQ, made assigning TCR associations to individual alleles difficult. Across donors, most TCR sequences were observed very rarely, whereas some public TCRs were present in many individuals. Linkage disequilibrium might explain the correlated functional status among segregating V segments, but an unknown experimental factor could not be excluded. A further reported finding was that TCR beta sequences accurately predicted the HLA-A and HLA-B alleles for most subjects in the first cohort. According to a later analysis, parvovirus B19, influenza, CMV and Epstein-Barr virus appeared linked to several top co-occurrence clusters. The presence/absence analyses assumed that sequencing depth was roughly uniform across donors, and that assumption may not be true. A later analysis found that TCR association rates varied across HLA loci, with DRB1 alleles showing the most associated TCRs and HLA-C alleles the fewest. CMV serostatus was the only immune exposure information available for the cohort. A few of the identified cytomegalovirus-associated TCR beta chains were confirmed in vitro to be specific for cytomegalovirus antigens.

The cohort comprised hundreds of healthy bone marrow donors. At the time of sampling, every cohort member was nominally healthy, though immune exposures that went unrecorded were likely present. The donor was CMV seronegative and belonged to the group of 350 to 400 seronegative cohort members. A peripheral blood sample was collected from each donor, and TCR beta sequencing was performed on peripheral blood mononuclear cells. The Qiagen DNeasy Blood Extraction Kit was used to extract genomic DNA from the blood cell samples. The method was the immunoSEQ multiplex PCR assay. A mixture of 60 forward primers for TCR Vbeta segments and 13 reverse primers for TCR Jbeta segments was used in the multiplex PCR. The CDR3 region of rearranged TCR beta genes was amplified from genomic DNA with a multiplex PCR assay. The amplified TCR beta libraries were sequenced on the Illumina HiSeq System as 87-base-pair reads. The paper's data handling went like this. A later analysis tallied tens of millions of unique TCR beta chains across the 640 or so repertoires, and about 10 million of those chains were shared by two or more donors. A nearest-neighbor algorithm error-corrected the raw reads and collapsed the reads into unique sequences, merging closely related sequences to remove PCR and sequencing errors. V, D and J gene segments were assigned by aligning CDR3 sequences to IMGT reference sequences. For a sequence to be retained, at least a six-nucleotide match to both a V gene segment and a J gene segment was required. Rearrangements were called productive when the CDR3 lacked stop codons and stayed in frame with V and J; all others were non-productive. CDR3 was defined according to IMGT convention as the region running from the second conserved V-encoded cysteine to the conserved J-encoded phenylalanine. The earlier analysis of about 640 of the donors excluded any sequence lacking an unambiguous match to a single V gene segment. An earlier analysis of 500 to 600 of the donors classified V segments as functional when productive rearrangements were above 56.7% and as segregating when the standard deviation between donors was above 5%. A statistical classification framework was developed to diagnose cytomegalovirus status using the catalog of TCR beta chain sequences. V and J gene assignment, in a later analysis, came from comparing TCR nucleotide sequences with IMGT/GENE-DB human TR gene sequences. In a later analysis, CDR3 sequences and most-parsimonious VDJ recombination scenarios were assigned using the TCRdist pipeline. A later analysis defined each TCR beta chain by its CDR3 amino acid sequence plus V-gene family, and excluded reads lacking a unique V-gene family. To address suspected cross-contamination and a sequencing artifact, a later analysis removed 550 to 750 highly shared, low-generation-probability nucleotide sequences. For each public chain, a later analysis derived a clonal expansion index from normalized ranks of inferred template counts within each repertoire. A later analysis computed generation probabilities with a VDJ recombination model fitted to out-of-frame rearrangements, and checked the results against IGoR. In a later analysis, TCR-TCR, TCR-HLA and TCR-CMV co-occurrence was scored with hypergeometric tests, and a repertoire-size bias correction was applied to TCR pairs. In a later analysis, false discovery rates were estimated by permuting HLA or CMV assignments 20 times. In a later analysis, co-occurring TCRs were grouped using DBSCAN, with TCRdist sequence similarity added in when clustering inside HLA-allele-positive subsets. Repertoires with fewer than 30,000 or more than 120,000 public chains, plus five repertoires with anomalous nucleotide sharing, were excluded from co-occurrence clustering. As stored in TCRdb, this immuneACCESS dataset retains in-frame rearrangements with V and J assigned. A fraction of the clones does not appear; measured against another copy, unresolved V genes explain less than half of the discrepancy, and the remainder lacks a known reason. D and trimming come from the DNA, and the V and J calls and clone size come from that table. This sample has roughly 100,000 clones in its table, and 75% to 85% of those were observed once. The ten largest clones capture less than 2.5% of the sample.

For this clone: Which antigen it targets is not known. Base qualities were left out, and no much larger clone turns up one base away.

This receptor was identified in a man aged 25 to 40 in good health and CMV-seronegative. Sequenced input: PBMCs.

CDR3 reads: CASSPYRVGTIYEQYF. The DNA sequence is as follows: TGTGCCAGCAGCCCCTATCGGGTGGGGACAATCTACGAGCAGTACTTC. Recombination linked TRBV7-2 to TRBJ2-7; TRBD1 is a weak D gene call, 6 bases matching. The CDR3 numbers 16 residues from cysteine through phenylalanine. Left in the record is the CDR3 DNA by itself, 48 bases read in frame from the first base. V sheds 5 bases and J sheds 3 bases, leaving 20 bases between their ends. For CDR1 and CDR2, the germline V gene lists SGHTA and FQGNSA.